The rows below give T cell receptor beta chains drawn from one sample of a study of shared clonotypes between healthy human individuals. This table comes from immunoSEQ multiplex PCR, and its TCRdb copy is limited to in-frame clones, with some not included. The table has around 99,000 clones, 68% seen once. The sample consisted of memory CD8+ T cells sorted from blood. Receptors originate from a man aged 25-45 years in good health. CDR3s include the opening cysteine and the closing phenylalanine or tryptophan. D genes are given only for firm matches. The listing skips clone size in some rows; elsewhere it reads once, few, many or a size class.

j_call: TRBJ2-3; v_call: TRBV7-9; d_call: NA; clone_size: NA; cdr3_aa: CASSSTRSSTDTQYF; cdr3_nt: TGTGCCAGCAGCTCTACTAGGTCTAGCACAGATACGCAGTATTTT
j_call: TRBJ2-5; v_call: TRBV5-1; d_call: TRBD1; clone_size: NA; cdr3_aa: CASRQGAGETQYF; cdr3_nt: TGCGCCAGCAGACAGGGGGCAGGGGAGACCCAGTACTTC
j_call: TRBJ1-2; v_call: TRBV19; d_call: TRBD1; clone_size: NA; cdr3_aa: CASNNPGTGEFYGYTF; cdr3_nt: TGTGCCAGTAACAATCCCGGGACAGGGGAGTTCTATGGCTACACCTTC
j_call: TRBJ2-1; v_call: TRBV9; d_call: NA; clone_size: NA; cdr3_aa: CASSVGSSRNNEQFF; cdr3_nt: TGTGCCAGCAGCGTAGGTTCTAGCCGGAACAATGAGCAGTTCTTC
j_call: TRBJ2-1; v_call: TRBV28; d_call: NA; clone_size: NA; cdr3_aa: CASRQRLVTTNEQFF; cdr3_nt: TGTGCCAGCAGACAGAGACTGGTTACGACCAATGAGCAGTTCTTC
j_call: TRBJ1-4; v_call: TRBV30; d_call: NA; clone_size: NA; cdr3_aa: CAWSGPSREKLFF; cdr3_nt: TGTGCCTGGTCTGGTCCCTCCCGCGAAAAACTGTTTTTT
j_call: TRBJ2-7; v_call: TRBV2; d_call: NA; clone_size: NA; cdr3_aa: CASRSPSRTYEQYF; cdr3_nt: TGTGCCAGCAGATCTCCGAGCAGAACCTACGAGCAGTACTTC
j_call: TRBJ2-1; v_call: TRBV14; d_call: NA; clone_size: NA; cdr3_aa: CASSQDIPTTVTYNEQFF; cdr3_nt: TGTGCCAGCAGCCAAGATATCCCTACGACGGTGACCTACAATGAGCAGTTCTTC
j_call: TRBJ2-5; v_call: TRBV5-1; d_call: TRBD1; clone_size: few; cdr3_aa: CASSPETGASNF; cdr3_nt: TGCGCCAGCAGCCCGGAGACAGGGGCATCGAACTTC
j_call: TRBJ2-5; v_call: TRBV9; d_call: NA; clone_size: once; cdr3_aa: CASSVAGVETQYF; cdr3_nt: TGTGCCAGCAGCGTAGCGGGAGTGGAGACCCAGTACTTC
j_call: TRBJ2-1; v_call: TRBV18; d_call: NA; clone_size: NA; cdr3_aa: CASSPLSPDLNEQFF; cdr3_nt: TGTGCCAGCTCACCACTTAGCCCGGACCTCAATGAGCAGTTCTTC
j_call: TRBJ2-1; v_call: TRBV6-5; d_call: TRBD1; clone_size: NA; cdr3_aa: CASSPGTGGYNEQFF; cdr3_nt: TGTGCCAGCAGCCCCGGGACAGGGGGCTACAATGAGCAGTTCTTC
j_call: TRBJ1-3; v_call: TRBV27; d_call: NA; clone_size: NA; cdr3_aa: CASSLNGGHLNTIYF; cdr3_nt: TGTGCCAGCAGTTTAAATGGGGGGCACTTGAACACCATATATTTT
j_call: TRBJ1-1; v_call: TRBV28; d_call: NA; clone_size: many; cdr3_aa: CASRRPPQGSNLNTEAFF; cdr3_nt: TGTGCCAGCAGACGCCCCCCACAGGGTTCGAACCTGAACACTGAAGCTTTCTTT
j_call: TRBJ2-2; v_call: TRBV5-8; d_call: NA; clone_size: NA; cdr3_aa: CATTPEATTGELFF; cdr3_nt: TGTGCCACCACACCCGAGGCGACAACCGGGGAGCTGTTTTTT
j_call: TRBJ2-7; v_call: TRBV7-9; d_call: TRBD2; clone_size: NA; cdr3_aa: CASSSPGLAGVEQYF; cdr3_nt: TGTGCCAGCAGCTCTCCGGGACTAGCGGGGGTTGAGCAGTACTTC
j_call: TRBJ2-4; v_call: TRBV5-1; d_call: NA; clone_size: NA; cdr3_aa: CASSLEDIQYF; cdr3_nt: TGCGCCAGCAGCTTGGAGGACATTCAGTACTTC
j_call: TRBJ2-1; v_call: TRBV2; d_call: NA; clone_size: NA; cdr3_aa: CASVTGMGEFF; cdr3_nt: TGTGCCAGCGTTACCGGGATGGGTGAGTTCTTC
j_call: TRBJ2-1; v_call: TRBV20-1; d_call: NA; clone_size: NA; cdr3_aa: CSAKTGSEQFF; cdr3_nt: TGCAGTGCTAAGACGGGGTCCGAGCAGTTCTTC
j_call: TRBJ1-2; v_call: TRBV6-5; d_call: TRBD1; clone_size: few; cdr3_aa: CASSYEGQPVNGYTF; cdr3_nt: TGTGCCAGCAGTTACGAGGGACAGCCCGTAAATGGCTACACCTTC
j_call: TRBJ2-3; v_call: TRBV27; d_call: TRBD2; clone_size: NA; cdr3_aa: CASSLIGLATDTQYF; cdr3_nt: TGTGCCAGCAGTTTAATCGGACTAGCGACAGATACGCAGTATTTT
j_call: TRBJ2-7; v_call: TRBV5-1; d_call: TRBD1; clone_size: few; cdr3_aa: CASQTGPSYEQYF; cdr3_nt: TGCGCCAGCCAGACAGGGCCCTCCTACGAGCAGTACTTC
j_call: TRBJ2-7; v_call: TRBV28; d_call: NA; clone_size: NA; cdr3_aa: CASSSNTGEYF; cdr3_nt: TGTGCCAGCAGCTCAAACACCGGGGAGTACTTC
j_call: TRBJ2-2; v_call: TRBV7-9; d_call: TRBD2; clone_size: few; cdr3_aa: CASSREGRTGELFF; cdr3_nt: TGTGCCAGCAGCCGGGAGGGTCGCACCGGGGAGCTGTTTTTT
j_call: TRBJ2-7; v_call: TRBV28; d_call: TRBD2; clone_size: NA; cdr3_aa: CASSLLAGRNYEQYF; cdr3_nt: TGTGCCAGCAGTCTTCTAGCGGGGAGAAACTACGAGCAGTACTTC
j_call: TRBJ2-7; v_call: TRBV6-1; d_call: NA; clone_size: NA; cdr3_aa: CASSDVGPSSF; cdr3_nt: TGTGCCAGCAGCGACGTGGGCCCTTCGTCGTTC
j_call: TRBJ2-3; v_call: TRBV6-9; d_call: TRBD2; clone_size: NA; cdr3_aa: CASSYDIIGEGHTDTQYF; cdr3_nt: TGTGCCAGCAGTTACGATATTATAGGGGAGGGCCACACAGATACGCAGTATTTT
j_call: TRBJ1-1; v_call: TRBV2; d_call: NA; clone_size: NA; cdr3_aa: CASSAGLMNTEAFF; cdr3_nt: TGTGCCAGCAGTGCAGGGCTCATGAACACTGAAGCTTTCTTT
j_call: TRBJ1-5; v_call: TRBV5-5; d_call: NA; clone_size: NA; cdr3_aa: CASSSYINQPQHF; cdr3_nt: TGTGCCAGCAGCTCGTACATTAATCAGCCCCAGCATTTT
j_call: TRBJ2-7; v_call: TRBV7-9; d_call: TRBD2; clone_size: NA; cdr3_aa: CASASPLASGSYEQYF; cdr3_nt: TGTGCCAGCGCGTCCCCACTGGCTAGCGGCTCCTACGAGCAGTACTTC
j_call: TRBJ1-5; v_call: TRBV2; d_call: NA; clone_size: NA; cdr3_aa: CASSLSQGNQPQHF; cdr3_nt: TGTGCCAGCAGCTTGTCACAGGGCAATCAGCCCCAGCATTTT
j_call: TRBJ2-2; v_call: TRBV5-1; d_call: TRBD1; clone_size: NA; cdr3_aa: CASSLVQGAAGELFF; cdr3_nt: TGCGCCAGCAGCTTGGTGCAGGGGGCAGCCGGGGAGCTGTTTTTT
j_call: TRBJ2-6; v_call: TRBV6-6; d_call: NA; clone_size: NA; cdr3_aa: CASNMGTGANVLTF; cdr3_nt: TGTGCCAGCAACATGGGGACTGGGGCCAACGTCCTGACTTTC
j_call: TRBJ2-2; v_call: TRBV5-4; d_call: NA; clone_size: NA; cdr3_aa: CASSLLLNGELFF; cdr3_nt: TGTGCCAGCAGCCTTCTGTTGAACGGGGAGCTGTTTTTT
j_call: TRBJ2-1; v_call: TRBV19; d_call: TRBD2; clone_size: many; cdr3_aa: CASSRGLVDEQFF; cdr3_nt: TGTGCCAGTAGTAGGGGACTAGTCGATGAGCAGTTCTTC
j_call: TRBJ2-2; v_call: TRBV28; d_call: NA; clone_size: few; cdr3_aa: CASSPGSSYTGELFF; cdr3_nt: TGTGCCAGCAGTCCCGGGTCTTCCTACACCGGGGAGCTGTTTTTT
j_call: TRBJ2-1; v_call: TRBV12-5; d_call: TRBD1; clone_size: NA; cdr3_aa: CASGLTGTGEDEQFF; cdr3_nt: TGTGCTAGTGGTTTGACCGGGACAGGGGAGGATGAGCAGTTCTTC
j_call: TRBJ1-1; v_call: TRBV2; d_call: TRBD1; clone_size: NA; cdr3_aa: CASSETGVNTEAFF; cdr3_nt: TGTGCCAGCAGTGAGACAGGGGTAAACACTGAAGCTTTCTTT
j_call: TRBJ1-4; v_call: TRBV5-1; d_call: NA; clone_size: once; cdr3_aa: CASSLVGALYEKLFF; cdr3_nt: TGCGCCAGCAGCTTGGTCGGGGCCCTGTATGAAAAACTGTTTTTT
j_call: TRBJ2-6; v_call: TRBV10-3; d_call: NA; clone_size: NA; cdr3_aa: CAISESYSSSGANVLTF; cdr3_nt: TGTGCCATCAGTGAGTCTTATAGTAGCTCTGGGGCCAACGTCCTGACTTTC
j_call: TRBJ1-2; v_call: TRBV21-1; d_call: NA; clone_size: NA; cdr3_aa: CASSYGRLPNYGYTF; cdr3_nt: TGTGCCAGCAGCTATGGACGGCTGCCTAACTATGGCTACACCTTC
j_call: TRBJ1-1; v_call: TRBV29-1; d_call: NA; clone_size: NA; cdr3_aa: CSVAGPNTEAFF; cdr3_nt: TGCAGCGTTGCAGGCCCGAACACTGAAGCTTTCTTT
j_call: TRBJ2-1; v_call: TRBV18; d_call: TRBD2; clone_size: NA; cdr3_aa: CASSLGLAGGSTQFF; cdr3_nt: TGTGCCAGCTCGTTGGGACTAGCGGGAGGATCCACCCAGTTCTTC
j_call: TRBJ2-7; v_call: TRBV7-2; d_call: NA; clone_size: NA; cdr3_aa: CASSLESGTPSGEQYF; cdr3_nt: TGTGCCAGCAGCTTAGAATCAGGGACCCCCTCTGGCGAGCAGTACTTC
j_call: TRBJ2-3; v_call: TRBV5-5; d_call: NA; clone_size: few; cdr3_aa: CASSPEPQTLQYF; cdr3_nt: TGTGCCAGCAGCCCCGAGCCCCAGACTCTGCAGTATTTT
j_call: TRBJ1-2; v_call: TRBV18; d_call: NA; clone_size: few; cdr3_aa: CASSPRAQGWGYTF; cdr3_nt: TGTGCCAGCTCACCCCGCGCGCAGGGCTGGGGCTACACCTTC